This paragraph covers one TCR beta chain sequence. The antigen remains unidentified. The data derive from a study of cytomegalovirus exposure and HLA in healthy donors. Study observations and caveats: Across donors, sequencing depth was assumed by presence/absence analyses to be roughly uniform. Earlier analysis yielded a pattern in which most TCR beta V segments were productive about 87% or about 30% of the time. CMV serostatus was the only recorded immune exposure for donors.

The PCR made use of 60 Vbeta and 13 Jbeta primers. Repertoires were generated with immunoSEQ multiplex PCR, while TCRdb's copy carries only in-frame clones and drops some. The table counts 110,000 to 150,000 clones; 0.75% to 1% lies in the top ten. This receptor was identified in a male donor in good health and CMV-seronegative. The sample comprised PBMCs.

DNA for the CDR3: TGTGCCTGGAGAGCCCGGACAGGGCAAGCTTTCTTT. Encoded protein: CAWRARTGQAFF. This chain joins TRBV30 and TRBJ1-1, with 8 bases aligning to TRBD1. Germline V gene data show CDR1 as GTSNPN and CDR2 as SVGIG (reference sequence). The CDR3 runs to 12 residues. After removal of 3 bases from V and 9 bases from J, the junction contained 6 bases not matched to a gene.